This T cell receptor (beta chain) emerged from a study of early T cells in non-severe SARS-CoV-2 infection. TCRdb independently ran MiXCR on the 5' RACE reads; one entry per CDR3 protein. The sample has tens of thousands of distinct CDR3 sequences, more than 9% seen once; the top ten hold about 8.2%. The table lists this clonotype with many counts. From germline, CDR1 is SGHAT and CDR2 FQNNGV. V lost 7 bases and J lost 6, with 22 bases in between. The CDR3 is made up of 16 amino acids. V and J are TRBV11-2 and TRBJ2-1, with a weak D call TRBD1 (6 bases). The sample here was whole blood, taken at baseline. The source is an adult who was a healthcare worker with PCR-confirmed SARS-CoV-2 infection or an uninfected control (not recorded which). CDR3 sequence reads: CASTSPQGQLVNEQFF. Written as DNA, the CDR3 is TGTGCCAGCACCTCCCCCCAGGGGCAACTAGTCAATGAGCAGTTCTTC.